Each of the 25 T cell receptor beta chains below was sequenced from the same sample in a study of regulatory T cells in long-lasting Graves disease. Researchers made TCR beta libraries by using iRepertoire HTBI primers and running Arm-PCR on CDR3 regions. TCRdb reanalysed the multiplex PCR reads using MiXCR and keeps one entry per CDR3 protein. The table lists approximately 400,000 distinct CDR3 sequences, 20% to 30% of them singletons. This sample's time point: persistent/refractory GD, antithyroid drugs over 5 years with positive TRAb. Isolated PBMC RNA provided the starting material for the TCR library. The starting material was peripheral blood mononuclear cells (PBMCs), obtained when the disease was refractory, from a patient treated with antithyroid drugs. The receptors were gathered from a female donor with Graves disease.

This clonotype was counted between two and nine times. V is TRBV7-2 and J is TRBJ2-7; D is tentatively TRBD1 or TRBD2 (6 bases each). From germline, CDR1 is SGHTA and CDR2 FQGNSA. V lost 0 bases, J lost 2 bases, and 14 bases lay in between. The CDR3 is 16 amino acids. The CDR3 region has the DNA TGTGCCAGCAGCTTAGCCGCCGGGGGCACTACCTACGAGCAGTACTTC. It codes for CASSLAAGGTTYEQYF.

This clonotype has ten or more counts. The rearrangement joins TRBV12-3 or TRBV12-4 to TRBJ1-2; no reliable D call. The CDR3 is 12 amino acids. Trimming removed 4 bases from V and 2 bases from J, with 5 bases in between. This CDR3 is CASSYENYGYTF. The CDR3 coding sequence is TGTGCCAGCAGTTATGAGAACTATGGCTACACCTTC.

V and J are TRBV29-1 and TRBJ2-1; no definite D call. CDR3 size: 11 residues. Trimming pared 6 bases from V and 6 bases from J, leaving 9 bases between. Germline V CDR1 and CDR2: SQVTM, ANQGSEA. The CDR3 region has the DNA TGCAGCGTCAACGGCCTCAATGAGCAGTTCTTC. Protein: CSVNGLNEQFF.

The chain recombines TRBV5-5 with TRBJ1-2; 12 positions agree with TRBD1. Trimming removed 5 bases from V and 7 bases from J; junction bases left unmatched: 12. Germline V gives CDR1 SGHKS, CDR2 YYEKEE (reference sequence). CDR3 length: 16 amino acids. The CDR3 sequence: CASSTTPGTGGFGYTF. In DNA, the CDR3 is TGTGCCAGCAGTACGACCCCCGGGACAGGGGGCTTTGGCTACACCTTC.

This clonotype was picked up a small number of times. The gene calls are TRBV20-1 and TRBJ2-1; 13 nucleotides line up with TRBD2. The CDR3 extends over 19 amino acids. CDR1 is DFQATT and CDR2 is SNEGSKA in the germline V gene (reference sequence). The junction had 14 bases not matched to a gene; V was cut back by 6 bases and J by 0 bases. The CDR3 DNA reads as TGCAGTGCCATTCTAAGACTAGCGGGAGGACCGAGCTCCTACAATGAGCAGTTCTTC. It specifies CSAILRLAGGPSSYNEQFF.

The sample holds a few counts of this clonotype. This rearrangement joins TRBV30 to TRBJ1-1; 10 positions match TRBD1. V lost 4 bases to trimming and J lost 12 bases; unmatched junction nucleotides: 5. Germline V gives CDR1 GTSNPN, CDR2 SVGIG (reference sequence). The CDR3 length is 11 residues. The CDR3 protein is CAWMSGQGTFF. The DNA of the CDR3 is TGTGCCTGGATGTCGGGACAGGGGACTTTCTTT.

This clonotype has more than one count but fewer than ten. A much larger clone differs by one base, so this may be a read error. No conserved phenylalanine or tryptophan ends this CDR3, so it is likely a read error. The chain recombines TRBV12-3 or TRBV12-4 with TRBJ1-2, with 7 bases matching TRBD1. The CDR3 runs 15 residues. J gave up 3 bases and V 5 bases, and 9 bases lay outside the gene matches. The CDR3 coding sequence is TGTGCCAGCAGTCCGACAGGGATTAGGGACTATGGCTACACCCTC. This translates into CASSPTGIRDYGYTL.

This clonotype has a count of ten or more. The chain carries TRBV7-2 and TRBJ2-7, with D hard to call. This CDR3 region has 13 residues. V was trimmed by 1 base and J by 0 bases, leaving 4 bases between them. The germline gives CDR1 SGHTA, CDR2 FQGNSA. Here the CDR3 reads CASSLDHSYEQYF. For the CDR3, the DNA is TGTGCCAGCAGCTTAGATCACTCCTACGAGCAGTACTTC.

The table lists this clonotype with many counts. J is TRBJ2-7 and V is TRBV2; the match to TRBD1 covers 7 bases. Germline values: CDR1 SNHLY, CDR2 FYNNEI. V lost 6 bases, J lost 3 bases, and 2 bases stayed unmatched. CDR3 length equals 12 residues. The CDR3 region is CASRAGGYEQYF. The CDR3 DNA reads as TGTGCCAGCAGAGCAGGGGGCTACGAGCAGTACTTC.

This clonotype has at least ten counts. The chain has TRBV11-2 and TRBJ2-7; D might be TRBD1 or TRBD2, each matching 6 bases. CDR3 length: 14 amino acids. Trimming took off 6 bases at V and 6 bases at J, with 18 bases between the two ends. Looked up from germline, CDR1 is SGHAT and CDR2 is FQNNGV. In nucleotides, the CDR3 is TGTGCCAGCAGGATACAGGGAGGATTACCCGAGCAGTACTTC. Its translation: CASRIQGGLPEQYF.

This clonotype appeared a few times. The genes are TRBV19 and TRBJ1-1, with TRBD1 matching 9 bases. V was pared by 7 bases and J by 0 bases, with 9 bases of the junction left unmatched. Germline V gene lookup returns CDR1 LNHDA and CDR2 SQIVND (reference sequence). CDR3 length: 16 residues. CDR3 sequence (DNA): TGTGCCAGTAACAAAACAGGGGGCGGAATGAACACTGAAGCTTTCTTT. Protein sequence: CASNKTGGGMNTEAFF. Combining the CDR3 with reference TRBV19 and TRBJ1-1 gives the whole variable domain DGGITQSPKYLFRKEGQNVTLSCEQNLNHDAMYWYRQDPGQGLRLIYYSQIVNDFQKGDIAEGYSVSREKKESFPLTVTSAQKNPTAFYLCASNKTGGGMNTEAFFGQGTRLTVV.

The rearrangement uses TRBV27 and TRBJ1-2; the match to TRBD1 covers 7 bases. The CDR3 spans 16 residues. Germline CDR1 reads MNHEY; CDR2 reads SMNVEV (reference sequence). J was trimmed by 4 bases and V by 5 bases; bases with no gene match: 13. CDR3 DNA sequence: TGTGCCAGCAGTCGCGCCGACCGGGACAGAGGCTATGGCTACACCTTC. Amino acid sequence: CASSRADRDRGYGYTF.

Many counts were recorded for this clonotype. The V gene is TRBV28, the J gene TRBJ2-7, with D perhaps TRBD2 (5 bases). This CDR3 contains 12 residues. Germline V lookup: CDR1 MDHEN, CDR2 SYDVKM. Trimming removed 6 bases at V and 4 bases at J, with 10 bases between. This CDR3 reads CASRRSGYEQYF. DNA for the CDR3: TGTGCCAGCAGGAGATCGGGGTACGAGCAGTACTTC.

This clonotype appeared many times. CDR3 in amino acids: CASSQGAGTEAFF. In DNA form, the CDR3 reads TGTGCCAGCTCACAGGGGGCGGGCACTGAAGCTTTCTTT. The J gene is TRBJ1-1, the V gene TRBV18; 7 bases map to TRBD1. Looked up from germline, CDR1 is KGHSH and CDR2 is LQKENI. The CDR3 loop spans 13 amino acids. V lost 4 bases and J lost 4; bases outside the gene matches: 3. The whole variable domain, remainder taken from reference TRBV18 and TRBJ1-1, is NAGVMQNPRHLVRRRGQEARLRCSPMKGHSHVYWYRQLPEEGLKFMVYLQKENIIDESGMPKERFSAEFPKEGPSILRIQQVVRGDSAAYFCASSQGAGTEAFFGQGTRLTVV.

The chain is built from TRBV2 and TRBJ2-3; 7 bases map to TRBD2. Per the germline V gene, CDR1 is SNHLY and CDR2 is FYNNEI. The CDR3 consists of 16 residues. J lost 6 bases, V lost 9 bases, and 18 bases had no gene match. The CDR3 nucleotides read TGTGCCAGTTACGATCCTAGCGGAGGGAAACAGGATACGCAGTATTTT. Amino acids: CASYDPSGGKQDTQYF.

The chain joins TRBV2 to TRBJ2-3, with 9 positions matching TRBD2. V lost 4 bases, J lost 4 bases, and 6 bases stayed unmatched. Germline assignment: CDR1 SNHLY and CDR2 FYNNEI. The CDR3 spans 15 residues. The CDR3 DNA is TGTGCCAGCAGTGTAGCGGGAGAATTGGCAGATACGCAGTATTTT. It is translated as CASSVAGELADTQYF.

This clonotype was found many times. J is TRBJ2-5 and V is TRBV20-1; D may be TRBD1 (5 bases). The CDR3 has 12 residues. V was pared by 6 bases and J by 2 bases, with 10 bases between. Germline loops: CDR1 DFQATT, CDR2 SNEGSKA (reference sequence). CDR3 loop: CSAAQGQETQYF. The CDR3 coding sequence is TGCAGTGCAGCGCAGGGACAAGAGACCCAGTACTTC.

The V call is TRBV24-1, the J call TRBJ2-6; 9 bases match TRBD2. This CDR3 is 18 amino acids long. Germline V lookup: CDR1 KGHDR, CDR2 SFDVKD. Germline trimming cut 3 bases from V and 3 bases from J; bases unmatched to any gene: 8. CDR3 sequence (DNA): TGTGCCACCAGTGATCCCGCGGGAGGGCACGGTGGGGCCAACGTCCTGACTTTC. This codes for CATSDPAGGHGGANVLTF.

The sample holds a few counts of this clonotype. The junction does not match germline at one end; this may be a read error. This chain joins TRBV13 and TRBJ2-7; 7 bases map to TRBD2. Germline V gene data show CDR1 as PRHDT and CDR2 as FYEKMQ (reference sequence). The CDR3 has 12 amino acids. This chain's CDR3 is CASTGTGSGADF. The CDR3 coding sequence is TGTGCCAGCACCGGGACGGGCAGCGGGGCGGACTTC.

This clonotype was observed at least ten times. The genes are TRBV20-1 and TRBJ1-3; D is possibly TRBD1 (5 bases). The germline V and J ends were trimmed by 1 base and 4 bases, with 17 bases remaining between them. The CDR3 runs 16 residues. In germline, CDR1 is DFQATT, CDR2 SNEGSKA (reference sequence). DNA of the CDR3: TGCAGTGCTAGAGTGCCGGGGACCTCTTTCGGAAACACCATATATTTT. Residues: CSARVPGTSFGNTIYF.

This clonotype came up a few times. The V call is TRBV9, the J call TRBJ2-7, with 7 bases identical to TRBD1. The V segment lost 2 bases and the J segment 0 bases; nucleotides outside the gene matches: 2. The CDR3 extends over 14 amino acids. Germline-derived CDR1 and CDR2 are SGDLS and YYNGEE. For the CDR3, the DNA is TGTGCCAGCAGCGTGACAGGGACCTCCTACGAGCAGTACTTC. This translates into CASSVTGTSYEQYF. Full variable domain (outside the CDR3, taken from reference TRBV9 and TRBJ2-7): DSGVTQTPKHLITATGQRVTLRCSPRSGDLSVYWYQQSLDQGLQFLIQYYNGEERAKGNILERFSAQQFPDLHSELNLSSLELGDSALYFCASSVTGTSYEQYFGPGTRLTVT.

This chain joins TRBV14 and TRBJ1-4; D is uncertain. V shed 1 base and J shed 7 bases, with 16 bases lying between them. Germline assignment: CDR1 SGHDN and CDR2 FVKESK. The CDR3 runs to 16 residues. Here the CDR3 DNA reads TGTGCCAGCAGCCAAGGGGAATGGCCAAGGAGTGAAAAACTGTTTTTT. It codes for CASSQGEWPRSEKLFF.

This clonotype has more than one count but fewer than ten. The chain links TRBV19 to TRBJ1-2, with D possibly being TRBD1 (6 bases). Germline V CDR1 and CDR2: LNHDA, SQIVND (reference sequence). Between the trimmed V and J ends, which lost 10 bases and 5 bases, there was a span of 11 bases. The CDR3 extends over 11 amino acids. The CDR3 spells CATRQVYGYTF. For the CDR3, the DNA is TGTGCCACCCGACAGGTGTATGGCTACACCTTC.

This clonotype was recorded once. The V gene is TRBV28, the J gene TRBJ2-3; TRBD2 aligns across 10 bases. Germline V gene data show CDR1 as MDHEN and CDR2 as SYDVKM. V trimming: 5 bases; J trimming: 0 bases; junction bases outside the gene matches: 11. CDR3 length: 18 amino acids. The CDR3 protein is CASSPPSKTSGSTDTQYF. The CDR3, as DNA: TGTGCCAGCAGTCCCCCTTCGAAGACTAGCGGGAGCACAGATACGCAGTATTTT.

This clonotype has only a few counts. The chain combines TRBV20-1 with TRBJ2-1; D unresolved. Germline-derived CDR1 and CDR2 are DFQATT and SNEGSKA (reference sequence). The CDR3 loop spans 14 amino acids. The V and J ends lost 6 bases and 0 bases respectively, with 12 bases between them. CDR3: CSAAPFSSYNEQFF. DNA of the CDR3: TGCAGTGCGGCCCCGTTCAGCTCCTACAATGAGCAGTTCTTC.